This TCR beta chain was retrieved from a study of shared clonotypes between healthy human individuals. The study, taken as a whole, reports: It was the non-shared clonotypes that had lower generation probabilities than clonotypes shared by all four donors. The authors sampled blood alone, and tissue repertoires likely differ.

As to this clone: Its antigen remains unidentified.

Per the original methods: Filtering differed because ImmunoSEQ produced junction-only sequences that carried no quality scores. This table comes from immunoSEQ multiplex PCR, and its TCRdb copy is limited to in-frame clones, with some not included. V and J calls and clone size follow that table, whereas D and trimming were derived from the DNA. Of 2,100,000 or so clones in the sample, 90% to 97% were seen once. Healthy and HIV-negative, the adult donors had no recent acute infections or vaccinations. V lost 2 bases and J lost 13, with 9 bases in between. This CDR3 is 12 amino acids long. Looked up from germline, CDR1 is MNHNS and CDR2 is SASEGT.

Material for sequencing was naive CD4+ T cells sorted from blood. Subset defined: CD45RA+ positively selected. This TCR was recovered from a man aged 18 to 35 in good health. The V and J genes are TRBV6-1 and TRBJ1-6; D call uncertain. This CDR3 reads CASSEQRSPLHF. In DNA form, the CDR3 reads TGTGCCAGCAGTGAACAACGGTCGCCCCTCCACTTT.